This T cell receptor beta chain comes out of a study of blood T cell repertoires in COVID-19. Profiling relied on immunoSEQ multiplex PCR, and the TCRdb table lists in-frame clones only, not all of them. The repertoire includes around 250,000 clones, around 85% of them detected once, and around 1.8% sits in the top ten. Symptom resolution, clearance, or two negative PCRs marked donors in Cohort 3 as recovered. Sequencing used PBMCs or T cells enriched from blood (not recorded which). This TCR came from a woman aged 45-60 years who had recovered from COVID-19.

The DNA of the CDR3 is TGTGCCAGCAGCTTACCGAACAGGGCCTACGAGCAGTACTTC. This encodes CASSLPNRAYEQYF. The chain couples TRBV13 to TRBJ2-7; perhaps TRBD1 as D (6 bases). The CDR3 sequence is 14 residues long. The V gene's germline CDR1 is PRHDT and CDR2 FYEKMQ (reference sequence). V was trimmed by 2 bases and J by 2 bases, leaving 10 bases between them.